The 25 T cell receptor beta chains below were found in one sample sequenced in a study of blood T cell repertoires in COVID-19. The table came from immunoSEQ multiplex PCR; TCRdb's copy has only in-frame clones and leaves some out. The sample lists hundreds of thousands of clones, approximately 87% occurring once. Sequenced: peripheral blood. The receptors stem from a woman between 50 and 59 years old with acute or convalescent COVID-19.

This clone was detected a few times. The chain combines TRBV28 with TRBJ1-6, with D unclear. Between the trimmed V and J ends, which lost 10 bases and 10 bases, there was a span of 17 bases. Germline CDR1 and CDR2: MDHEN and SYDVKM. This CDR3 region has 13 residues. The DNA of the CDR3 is TGTGCCACCTCTCAGAGGGTTGGGTCACCCCTCCACTTT. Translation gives CATSQRVGSPLHF.

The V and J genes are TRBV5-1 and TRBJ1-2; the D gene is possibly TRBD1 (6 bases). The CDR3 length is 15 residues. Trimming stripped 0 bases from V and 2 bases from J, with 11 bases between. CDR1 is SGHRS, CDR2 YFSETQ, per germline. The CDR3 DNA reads TGCGCCAGCAGCTTGGGGCAGGGGTCCAACTATGGCTACACCTTC. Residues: CASSLGQGSNYGYTF.

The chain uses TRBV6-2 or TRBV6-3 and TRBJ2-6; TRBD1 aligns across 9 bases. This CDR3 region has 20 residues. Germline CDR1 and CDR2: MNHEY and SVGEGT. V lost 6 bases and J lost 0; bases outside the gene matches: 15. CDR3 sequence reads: CASSSGRDRERGSGANVLTF. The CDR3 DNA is TGTGCCAGCAGCTCCGGCCGGGACAGGGAAAGAGGCTCTGGGGCCAACGTCCTGACTTTC.

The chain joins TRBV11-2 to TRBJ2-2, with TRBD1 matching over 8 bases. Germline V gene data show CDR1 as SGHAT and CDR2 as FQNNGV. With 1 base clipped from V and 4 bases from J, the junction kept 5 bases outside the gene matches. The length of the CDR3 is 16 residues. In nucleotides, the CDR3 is TGTGCCAGCAGCTTAGTCTCAGGGGGCTTCACCGGGGAGCTGTTTTTT. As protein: CASSLVSGGFTGELFF.

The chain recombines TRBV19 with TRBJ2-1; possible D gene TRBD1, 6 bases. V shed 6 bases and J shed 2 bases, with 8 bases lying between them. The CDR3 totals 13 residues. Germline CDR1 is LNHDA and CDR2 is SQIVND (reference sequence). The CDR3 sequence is CASREGAYNEQFF. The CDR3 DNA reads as TGTGCCAGTAGAGAGGGGGCCTACAATGAGCAGTTCTTC.

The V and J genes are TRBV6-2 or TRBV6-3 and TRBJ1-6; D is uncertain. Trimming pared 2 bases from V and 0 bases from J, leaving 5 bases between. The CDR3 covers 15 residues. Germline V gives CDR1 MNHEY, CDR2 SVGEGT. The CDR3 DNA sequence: TGTGCCAGCAGTTACCGGAGCTCCTATAATTCACCCCTCCACTTT. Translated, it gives CASSYRSSYNSPLHF.

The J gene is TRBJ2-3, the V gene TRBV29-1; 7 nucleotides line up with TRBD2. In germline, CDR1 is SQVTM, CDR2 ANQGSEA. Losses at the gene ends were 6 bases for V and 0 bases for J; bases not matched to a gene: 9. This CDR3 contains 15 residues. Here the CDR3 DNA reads TGCAGCGTGGGGCGGGAGCAATCTAGCACAGATACGCAGTATTTT. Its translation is CSVGREQSSTDTQYF.

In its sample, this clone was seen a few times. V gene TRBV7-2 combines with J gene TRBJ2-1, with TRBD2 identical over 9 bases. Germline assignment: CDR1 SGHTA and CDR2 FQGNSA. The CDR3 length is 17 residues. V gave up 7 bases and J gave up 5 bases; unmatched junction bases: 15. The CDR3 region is CASTSWRGGRGNNEQFF. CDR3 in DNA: TGTGCCAGCACCTCCTGGCGGGGGGGCCGAGGAAACAATGAGCAGTTCTTC. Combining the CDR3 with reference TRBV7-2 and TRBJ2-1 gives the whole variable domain GAGVSQSPSNKVTEKGKDVELRCDPISGHTALYWYRQSLGQGLEFLIYFQGNSAPDKSGLPSDRFSAERTGGSVSTLTIQRTQQEDSAVYLCASTSWRGGRGNNEQFFGPGTRLTVL.

CDR3 sequence reads: CASSLVVGGNTEAFF. The CDR3 DNA sequence: TGCGCCAGCAGCTTGGTGGTTGGAGGGAACACTGAAGCTTTCTTT. The rearrangement links TRBV5-1 to TRBJ1-1; D is unresolved. Germline CDR1 is SGHRS and CDR2 is YFSETQ. The V and J ends lost 0 bases and 1 base respectively, with 10 bases between them. The CDR3 sequence is 15 residues long.

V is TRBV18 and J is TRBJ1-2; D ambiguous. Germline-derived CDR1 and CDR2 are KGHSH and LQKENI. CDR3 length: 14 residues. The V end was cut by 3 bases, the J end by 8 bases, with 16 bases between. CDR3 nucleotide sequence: TGTGCCAGCTCACCCCCAGCGATGGCGGGGGGCTACACCTTC. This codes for CASSPPAMAGGYTF.

The CDR3 sequence is CASSLTSGRPPYDKNIQYF. The CDR3 nucleotides are TGTGCCAGCAGTCTAACTAGCGGGAGGCCCCCTTATGACAAAAACATTCAGTACTTC. The chain carries TRBV6-6 and TRBJ2-4; TRBD2 matches at 12 bases. Germline assignment: CDR1 MNHNY and CDR2 SVGAGI (reference sequence). This CDR3 spans 19 amino acids. The ends lost 5 bases at V and 3 bases at J; junction bases unmatched: 14.

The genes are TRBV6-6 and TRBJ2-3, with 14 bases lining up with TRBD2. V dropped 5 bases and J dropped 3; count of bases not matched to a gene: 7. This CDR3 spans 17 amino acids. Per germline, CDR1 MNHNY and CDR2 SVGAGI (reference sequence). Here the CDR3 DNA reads TGTGCCAGCAGTCGTCTGACTAGCGGGAGGGGAACAGATACGCAGTATTTT. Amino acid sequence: CASSRLTSGRGTDTQYF.

CDR3 nucleotides: TGTGCCAGCAGCTTGGAAGGGGGGGCGACTAATGAAAAACTGTTTTTT. This translates into CASSLEGGATNEKLFF. V gene TRBV5-5 combines with J gene TRBJ1-4; weak D call: TRBD1 (6 bases). The CDR3 is 16 residues long. Germline-derived CDR1 and CDR2 are SGHKS and YYEKEE (reference sequence). V lost 0 bases and J 2 bases, leaving 11 bases between the germline ends.

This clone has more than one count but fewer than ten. The DNA of the CDR3 is TGTGCCAGTTCTTGGGGAGGGCACCAAGAGACCCAGTACTTC. Translated, it gives CASSWGGHQETQYF. This chain joins TRBV19 and TRBJ2-5; 7 bases fit TRBD2. Per the germline V gene, CDR1 is LNHDA and CDR2 is SQIVND (reference sequence). The CDR3 consists of 14 residues. V was pared by 8 bases and J by 0 bases, with 6 bases of the junction left unmatched.

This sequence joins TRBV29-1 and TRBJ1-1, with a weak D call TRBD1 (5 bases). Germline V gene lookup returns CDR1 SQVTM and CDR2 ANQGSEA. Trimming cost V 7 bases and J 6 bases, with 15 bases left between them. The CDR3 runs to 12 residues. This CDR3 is CSARSQTAEAFF. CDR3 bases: TGCAGCGCCCGCTCACAGACAGCTGAAGCTTTCTTT.

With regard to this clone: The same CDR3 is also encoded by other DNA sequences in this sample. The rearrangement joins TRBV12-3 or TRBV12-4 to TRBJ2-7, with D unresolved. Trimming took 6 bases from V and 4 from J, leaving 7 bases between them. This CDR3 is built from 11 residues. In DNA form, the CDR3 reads TGTGCCAGCAGCCGCGGATACGAGCAGTACTTC. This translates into CASSRGYEQYF.

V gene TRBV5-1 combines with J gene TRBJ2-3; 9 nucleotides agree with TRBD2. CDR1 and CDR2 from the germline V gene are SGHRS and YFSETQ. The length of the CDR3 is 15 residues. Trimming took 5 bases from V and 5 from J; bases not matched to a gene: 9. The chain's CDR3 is CASRALAGEGDTQYF. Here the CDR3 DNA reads TGCGCCAGCAGGGCCTTAGCGGGAGAGGGAGATACGCAGTATTTT.

DNA for the CDR3: TGTGCCATCAGTGAGTCGACAGGGGTGGCTAATGAAAAACTGTTTTTT. Protein product: CAISESTGVANEKLFF. The J gene is TRBJ1-4, the V gene TRBV10-3, with 8 positions matching TRBD1. This CDR3 spans 16 amino acids. The junction had 3 bases not matched to a gene; V was cut back by 0 bases and J by 3 bases. Germline lookup yields CDR1 ENHRY and CDR2 SYGVKD.

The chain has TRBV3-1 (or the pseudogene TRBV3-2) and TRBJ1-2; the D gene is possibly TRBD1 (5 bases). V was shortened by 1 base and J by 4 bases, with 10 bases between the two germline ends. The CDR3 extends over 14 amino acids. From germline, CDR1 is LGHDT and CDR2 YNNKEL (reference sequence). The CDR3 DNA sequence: TGTGCCAGCAGCCAAGGGGCAGGGTTCTATGGCTACACCTTC. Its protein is CASSQGAGFYGYTF.

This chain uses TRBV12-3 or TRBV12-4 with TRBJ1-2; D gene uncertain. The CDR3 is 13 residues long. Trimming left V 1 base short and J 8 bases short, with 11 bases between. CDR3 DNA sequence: TGTGCCAGCAGTTTAGTACAGCTCCGGGGCTACACCTTC. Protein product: CASSLVQLRGYTF.

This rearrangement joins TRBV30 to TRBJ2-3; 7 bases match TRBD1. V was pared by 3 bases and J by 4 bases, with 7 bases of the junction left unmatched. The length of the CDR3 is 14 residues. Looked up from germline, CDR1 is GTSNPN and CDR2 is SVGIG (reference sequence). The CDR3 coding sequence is TGTGCCTGGAGGGAGACAGGGTTATCAGATACGCAGTATTTT. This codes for CAWRETGLSDTQYF.

The CDR3 protein is CASSRDRLYNEQFF. The CDR3 region has the DNA TGTGCCAGCAGCCGAGACAGGCTCTACAATGAGCAGTTCTTC. The J gene is TRBJ2-1, the V gene TRBV6-2 or TRBV6-3; maybe TRBD1 (6 bases). The CDR3 consists of 14 residues. Germline-derived CDR1 and CDR2 are MNHEY and SVGEGT. Trimming cost V 6 bases and J 3 bases, with 12 bases left between them.

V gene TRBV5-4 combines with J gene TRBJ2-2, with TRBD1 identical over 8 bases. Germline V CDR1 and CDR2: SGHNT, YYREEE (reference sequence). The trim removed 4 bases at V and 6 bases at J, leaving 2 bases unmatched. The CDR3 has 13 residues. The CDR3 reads CASSQDRAGELFF. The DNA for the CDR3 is TGTGCCAGCAGCCAGGACAGGGCCGGGGAGCTGTTTTTT.

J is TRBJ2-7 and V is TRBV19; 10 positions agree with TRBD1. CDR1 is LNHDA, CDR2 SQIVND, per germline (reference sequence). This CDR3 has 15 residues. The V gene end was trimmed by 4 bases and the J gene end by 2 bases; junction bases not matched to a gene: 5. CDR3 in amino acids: CASSSWGTGAYEQYF. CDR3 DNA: TGTGCCAGTAGTAGCTGGGGGACAGGGGCCTACGAGCAGTACTTC. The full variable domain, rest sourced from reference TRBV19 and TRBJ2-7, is DGGITQSPKYLFRKEGQNVTLSCEQNLNHDAMYWYRQDPGQGLRLIYYSQIVNDFQKGDIAEGYSVSREKKESFPLTVTSAQKNPTAFYLCASSSWGTGAYEQYFGPGTRLTVT.

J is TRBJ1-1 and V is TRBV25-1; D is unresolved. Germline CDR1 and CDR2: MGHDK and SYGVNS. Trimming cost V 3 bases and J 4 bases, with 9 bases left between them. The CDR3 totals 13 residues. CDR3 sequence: CASSDREITEAFF. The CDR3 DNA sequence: TGTGCCAGCAGTGATAGGGAGATCACTGAAGCTTTCTTT.